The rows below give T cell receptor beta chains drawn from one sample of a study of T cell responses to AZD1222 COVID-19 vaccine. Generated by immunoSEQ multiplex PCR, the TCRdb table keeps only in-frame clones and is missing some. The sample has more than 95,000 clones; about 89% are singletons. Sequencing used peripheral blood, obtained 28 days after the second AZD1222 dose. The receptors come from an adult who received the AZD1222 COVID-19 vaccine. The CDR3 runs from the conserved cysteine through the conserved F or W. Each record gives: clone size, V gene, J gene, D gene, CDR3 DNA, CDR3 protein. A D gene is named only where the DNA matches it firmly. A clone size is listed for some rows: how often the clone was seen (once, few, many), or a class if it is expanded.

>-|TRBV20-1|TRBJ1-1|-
TGTTCGGGGAAGGGAGACACTGAAGCTTTCTTT
CSGKGDTEAFF
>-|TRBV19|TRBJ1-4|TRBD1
TGTGCCAGTGGGGACAGGTCTGCAACTAATGAAAAACTGTTTTTT
CASGDRSATNEKLFF
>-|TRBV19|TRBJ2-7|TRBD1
TGTGCCAGTAGTATAGTTGCTTCCGGGACAGGGTACGCCGAGCAGTACTTC
CASSIVASGTGYAEQYF
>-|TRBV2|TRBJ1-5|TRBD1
TGTGCCAGCAGTGGACAGGGTGGCAATCAGCCCCAGCATTTT
CASSGQGGNQPQHF
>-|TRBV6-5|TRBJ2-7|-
TGTGCCAGCACCCAGGGTGTATCCTACGAGCAGTACTTC
CASTQGVSYEQYF
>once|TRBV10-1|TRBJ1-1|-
TGCGCCAGCAGTAGGAGGTCTAACACTGAAGCTTTCTTT
CASSRRSNTEAFF
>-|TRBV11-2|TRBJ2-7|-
TGTGCCAGCAGCCCTCGTCCAAGGGGTCAATCCTACGAGCAGTACTTC
CASSPRPRGQSYEQYF
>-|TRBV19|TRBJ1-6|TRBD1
TGTGCCAGCACAGGGGGATTATATAATTCACCCCTCCACTTT
CASTGGLYNSPLHF
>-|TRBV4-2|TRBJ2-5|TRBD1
TGTGCCAGCAGCCAACCGGGACAGGGCTATGAGACCCAGTACTTC
CASSQPGQGYETQYF
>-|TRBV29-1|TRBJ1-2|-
TGCAGCGTTCAAGAGGTGAACTATGGCTACACCTTC
CSVQEVNYGYTF
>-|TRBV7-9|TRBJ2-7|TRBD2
TGTGCCAGCAGCTTCGAGCGGGAGTGGAACGAGCAGTACTTC
CASSFEREWNEQYF
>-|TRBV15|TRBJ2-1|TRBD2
TGTGCCACCAGCAGAGATCCTTCAGGGCTAGCGGGAGGAGGAGATGAGCAGTTCTTC
CATSRDPSGLAGGGDEQFF